The rows below give T cell receptor beta chains drawn from one sample of a study of blood T cell repertoires in COVID-19. The protocol was immunoSEQ multiplex PCR, while the TCRdb copy is restricted to in-frame clones and leaves out a portion. The profile covers some 390,000 clones, with approximately 90% appearing a single time and 1.1% taken by the ten largest. The sequencing sample was made of PBMCs or T cells enriched from blood (not recorded which). Receptors were obtained from a man between 25 and 39 years old who had recovered from COVID-19. Both conserved end residues are part of each CDR3. Fields, in order: V gene, D gene, clone size, J gene, CDR3 DNA, CDR3 protein. The D gene is left open where the match is weak. The size field is filled for only some rows; it gives once, few, many or a size class.

>TRBV19|TRBD2|.|TRBJ2-7
TGTGCCAGTAGTACCCCTCGAAGCGGGAGCCCCTACGAGCAGTACTTC
CASSTPRSGSPYEQYF
>TRBV19|.|once|TRBJ1-2
TGTGCCAGTAGTATACCAGGCAGCGCCACGGGAGGCTACACCTTC
CASSIPGSATGGYTF
>TRBV19|TRBD1|once|TRBJ2-6
TGTGCCAGTAGCCTATCTGGACAGGGGCAAACTGGGGCCAACGTCCTGACTTTC
CASSLSGQGQTGANVLTF
>TRBV29-1|TRBD2|.|TRBJ2-7
TGCAGCGTGCTACTAGCGGGAGTGGGGGAGCAGTACTTC
CSVLLAGVGEQYF
>TRBV6-5|.|.|TRBJ2-7
TGTGCCAGCACAGGGACCTACGAGCAGTACTTC
CASTGTYEQYF
>TRBV14|.|.|TRBJ2-1
TGTGCCAGCAGCCAAAGACTACACAATGAGCAGTTCTTC
CASSQRLHNEQFF
>TRBV4-1|.|once|TRBJ2-7
TGCGCCAGCAGCCAAGGCGAGAGGTACGAGCAGTACTTC
CASSQGERYEQYF
>TRBV14|TRBD2|.|TRBJ2-7
TGTGCCAGCCGCCTGGGAACTAGCGGGAGTTACGAGCAGTACTTC
CASRLGTSGSYEQYF
>TRBV7-9|.|.|TRBJ2-1
TGTGCCAGCAGCTTAGCGTCGAGCTCCTACAATGAGCAGTTCTTC
CASSLASSSYNEQFF
>TRBV7-9|.|.|TRBJ1-4
TGTGCCAGCAGCTTAGGACAGACCCCTAATGAAAAACTGTTTTTT
CASSLGQTPNEKLFF